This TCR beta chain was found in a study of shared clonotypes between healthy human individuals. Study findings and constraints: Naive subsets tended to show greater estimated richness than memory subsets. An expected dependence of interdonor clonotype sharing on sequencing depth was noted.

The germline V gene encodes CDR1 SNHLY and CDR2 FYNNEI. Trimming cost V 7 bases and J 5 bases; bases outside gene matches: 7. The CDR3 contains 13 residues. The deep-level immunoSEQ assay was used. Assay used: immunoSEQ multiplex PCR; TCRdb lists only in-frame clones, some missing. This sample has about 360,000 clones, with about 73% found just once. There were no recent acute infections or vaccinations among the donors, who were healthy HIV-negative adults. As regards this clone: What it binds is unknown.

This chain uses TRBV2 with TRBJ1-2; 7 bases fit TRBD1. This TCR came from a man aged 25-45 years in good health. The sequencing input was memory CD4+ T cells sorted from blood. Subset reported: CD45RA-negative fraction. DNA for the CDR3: TGTGCCAGCAAAATAACAGGGGCGTATGGCTACACCTTC. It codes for CASKITGAYGYTF.